The sequence of this T cell receptor (beta chain) was determined in a study of kidney transplant recipient with SARS-CoV-2 infection. This clonotype was found many times. The CDR3 is made up of 17 amino acids. A single record per CDR3 protein comes from TCRdb applying MiXCR to the reads. The sample carries about 240,000 distinct CDR3 sequences, more than 25% recorded once. The receptor's source is a male patient aged 30 to 40 who had COVID-19 and was a kidney transplant recipient. The T cells may partly be graft donor cells. Material: a blood sample, obtained at baseline and between days 110 and 120 from a kidney transplant recipient. The chain combines TRBV12-2 with TRBJ1-2. TRBV12-2 is given as a pseudogene. CDR3 DNA: TGTGCAAGTCGCTTCGGGTTGACTCCACGAAAGACCTATGGCTACACCTTC. As protein: CASRFGLTPRKTYGYTF.